This is a list of T cell receptor beta chains from one sample in a study of control samples from healthy donors and cancer patients. Using immunoSEQ multiplex PCR, the repertoire was profiled, and TCRdb retains in-frame clones only, with some absent. The table shows tens of thousands of clones, with 85% to 90% occurring only once. The sequenced sample was PBMCs. The source of these receptors is a man aged 55-75 years with colorectal cancer. Each CDR3 is given with its conserved first and last residue. The D gene is left open where the match is weak. Not all rows give a size; the values are once, few, many and, for expanded clones, a class.

TRBD1	TRBV18	NA	TRBJ1-3	TGTGCCAGCTCACACAGCTTAGCCGGGACAGGGACTGGAAACACCATATATTTT	CASSHSLAGTGTGNTIYF
NA	TRBV4-2	NA	TRBJ1-3	TGTGCCAGCAGCCAGGGGGCTGGAAACACCATATATTTT	CASSQGAGNTIYF
NA	TRBV3-1/TRBV3-2	NA	TRBJ2-7	TGTGCCAGCACCAAGACCGGCTACGAGCAGTACTTC	CASTKTGYEQYF
NA	TRBV12-3/TRBV12-4	NA	TRBJ1-1	TGTGCCAGCAGTTTCCGGGAAGGGACTGAAGCTTTCTTT	CASSFREGTEAFF
TRBD2	TRBV19	NA	TRBJ2-1	TGTGCCAGTAGGGGACTAGCGGGGGGCGAGGATGAGCAGTTCTTC	CASRGLAGGEDEQFF
TRBD2	TRBV28	once	TRBJ2-7	TGTGCCAGCAACCGCCGCCTAGCGGGAACCTACGAGCAGTACTTC	CASNRRLAGTYEQYF
TRBD1	TRBV5-1	NA	TRBJ1-6	TGCGCCAGCAGCTTGGGTTCCGGGACAGGGTTTTCCTATAATTCACCCCTCCACTTT	CASSLGSGTGFSYNSPLHF
NA	TRBV2	NA	TRBJ1-2	TGTGCCAGCAGAGGGACTCTCAATGGAGGCTACACCTTC	CASRGTLNGGYTF
TRBD2	TRBV15	NA	TRBJ2-1	TGTGCCACCAGCAGAACTGGACTAGCGGGGGATTTCTATGAGCAGTTCTTC	CATSRTGLAGDFYEQFF
NA	TRBV7-8	NA	TRBJ1-5	TGTGCCAGCAGCTTAGCTACAGGTCAGCCCCAGCATTTT	CASSLATGQPQHF
NA	TRBV19	NA	TRBJ2-5	TGTGCCAGTAGCCCAGGGGAGACCCAGTACTTC	CASSPGETQYF
NA	TRBV14	NA	TRBJ2-7	TGTGCCAGCAGCCCAGCTTGGAGGACCTCCTACGAGCAGTACTTC	CASSPAWRTSYEQYF
TRBD2	TRBV15	NA	TRBJ2-5	TGTGCCACCAGCGGCGCAGGGAGGGTACAAGAGACCCAGTACTTC	CATSGAGRVQETQYF
NA	TRBV27	once	TRBJ1-6	TGTGCCAGCAGTTTAGGGGGTGGGGATTCACCCCTCCACTTT	CASSLGGGDSPLHF
NA	TRBV24-1	medium-sized	TRBJ2-3	TGTGCCACCAGTGATTTGCAGCTAAGCACAGATACGCAGTATTTT	CATSDLQLSTDTQYF
NA	TRBV6-6	NA	TRBJ2-7	TGTGCCATAGCCCCCCGGGCCAGTGCCTACGAGCAGTACTTC	CAIAPRASAYEQYF
NA	TRBV7-9	NA	TRBJ2-1	TGTGCCAGCAGCTTAGAAGAGGGTTCGGATGAGCAGTTCTTC	CASSLEEGSDEQFF
TRBD2	TRBV7-9	NA	TRBJ2-7	TGTGCCAGCAGCTTAACGGGGGGGACCTACGAGCAGTACTTC	CASSLTGGTYEQYF
TRBD2	TRBV10-3	once	TRBJ2-1	TGTGCCATCAGTGATCCCGGGGGGGCGGAGTTGTGGCAGTTCTTC	CAISDPGGAELWQFF
NA	TRBV10-2	NA	TRBJ2-3	TGCGCCAGCACTCCGGCGGGACCCCTGACAGATACGCAGTATTTT	CASTPAGPLTDTQYF
NA	TRBV30	NA	TRBJ2-5	TGTGCCTGGAGTCTTGGCGGGTCTTTGGAGACCCAGTACTTC	CAWSLGGSLETQYF
NA	TRBV5-4	NA	TRBJ1-2	TGTGCCAGCAGCTTGGAGGGCTATGGCTACACCTTC	CASSLEGYGYTF
TRBD2	TRBV7-6	NA	TRBJ2-5	TGTGCCAGCAGCCCACGGACTAGCGCTATACAGACCCAGTACTTC	CASSPRTSAIQTQYF
NA	TRBV19	once	TRBJ1-5	TGTGCCAGTAGTGGGACGGCTCGGAGTCCCCAGCATTTT	CASSGTARSPQHF
TRBD1	TRBV18	NA	TRBJ2-7	TGTGCCAGCTCACCAGGGACAGGGGGCAGCGAGCAGTACTTC	CASSPGTGGSEQYF
NA	TRBV12-3/TRBV12-4	NA	TRBJ2-7	TGTGCCAGCAGTCCCGTGGGACTCCCCGAGCAGTACTTC	CASSPVGLPEQYF
TRBD1	TRBV7-7	once	TRBJ2-5	TGTGCCAGCAGCTTGACAGGGTTTCAAGAGACCCAGTACTTC	CASSLTGFQETQYF
TRBD2	TRBV7-6	once	TRBJ2-1	TGTGCCAGCGGATCCGAACCGTTAGCGGGCCCATACAATGAGCAGTTCTTC	CASGSEPLAGPYNEQFF
TRBD2	TRBV5-1	once	TRBJ2-3	TGCGCCAGCAGCCATCCTAGCGGGGGCACAGATACGCAGTATTTT	CASSHPSGGTDTQYF
NA	TRBV11-2	NA	TRBJ1-4	TGTGCCAGCAGCTTAAGCGTAGGGGGGGGTAAAGAAAAACTGTTTTTT	CASSLSVGGGKEKLFF
NA	TRBV6-6	once	TRBJ2-1	TGTGCCAGCAGTCCGGGGGCGGTCGTCTTCTCCTACAATGAGCAGTTCTTC	CASSPGAVVFSYNEQFF
NA	TRBV5-1	NA	TRBJ2-7	TGCGCCAGCTTTACCAAGCAGTACTTC	CASFTKQYF
NA	TRBV11-3	NA	TRBJ1-1	TGTGCCAGCAGCTTGTCCGGTACCATGAACACTGAAGCTTTCTTT	CASSLSGTMNTEAFF
TRBD1	TRBV6-6	NA	TRBJ1-5	TGTGCCAGCGGAGGACAGGGATTCAATCAGCCCCAGCATTTT	CASGGQGFNQPQHF
NA	TRBV10-2	NA	TRBJ2-7	TGCGCCAGCAGGGACGCATCGTTCTACGAGCAGTACTTC	CASRDASFYEQYF
NA	TRBV9	NA	TRBJ2-2	TGTGCCAGCAGCGTAGCTACGTTGGGTGGCGGGGAGCTGTTTTTT	CASSVATLGGGELFF
NA	TRBV2	NA	TRBJ1-1	TGTGCCACCAAACAGGAGGTGAACACTGAAGCTTTCTTT	CATKQEVNTEAFF
TRBD1	TRBV12-5	NA	TRBJ2-7	TGTGCTAGTGGTCTCGGACAGGTATCGTACGAGCAGTACTTC	CASGLGQVSYEQYF
NA	TRBV7-2	once	TRBJ2-5	TGTGCCAGCACCCATCGCCAAGAGACCCAGTACTTC	CASTHRQETQYF
TRBD1	TRBV11-2	NA	TRBJ1-2	TGTGCCAGCAGCTTACCCGGGACAGTCTATGGCTACACCTTC	CASSLPGTVYGYTF
NA	TRBV6-2/TRBV6-3	NA	TRBJ1-1	TGTGCCAGCAGTCCGAGGAACACTGAAGCTTTCTTT	CASSPRNTEAFF
NA	TRBV7-3	NA	TRBJ2-3	TGTGCCAGCAGCCCTACGCCGACAGGTACAGATACGCAGTATTTT	CASSPTPTGTDTQYF
NA	TRBV7-6	NA	TRBJ2-7	TGTGCCAGCAGCTCAAGCGCCGGGACACCGGCCTACGAGCAGTACTTC	CASSSSAGTPAYEQYF
NA	TRBV14	once	TRBJ1-6	TGTGCCAGCAGCCAGGATCGGACATATTCACCCCTCCACTTT	CASSQDRTYSPLHF
NA	TRBV12-5	NA	TRBJ2-4	TGTGCTAGTGGTCACAGATCCGGCATTCAGTACTTC	CASGHRSGIQYF
NA	TRBV3-1/TRBV3-2	NA	TRBJ1-1	TGTGCCAGCAGCCAAGATCCAAAGGGGGATCGAAATGATTATGAAGCTTTCTTT	CASSQDPKGDRNDYEAFF
TRBD2	TRBV11-2	NA	TRBJ2-1	TGTGCCAGCAGCATAACTAGCGGGGGGGTAGAGCAGTTCTTC	CASSITSGGVEQFF
NA	TRBV2	NA	TRBJ2-7	TGTGCCAGCAGTGAACTCAGGGGCGGCTACGAGCAGTACTTC	CASSELRGGYEQYF